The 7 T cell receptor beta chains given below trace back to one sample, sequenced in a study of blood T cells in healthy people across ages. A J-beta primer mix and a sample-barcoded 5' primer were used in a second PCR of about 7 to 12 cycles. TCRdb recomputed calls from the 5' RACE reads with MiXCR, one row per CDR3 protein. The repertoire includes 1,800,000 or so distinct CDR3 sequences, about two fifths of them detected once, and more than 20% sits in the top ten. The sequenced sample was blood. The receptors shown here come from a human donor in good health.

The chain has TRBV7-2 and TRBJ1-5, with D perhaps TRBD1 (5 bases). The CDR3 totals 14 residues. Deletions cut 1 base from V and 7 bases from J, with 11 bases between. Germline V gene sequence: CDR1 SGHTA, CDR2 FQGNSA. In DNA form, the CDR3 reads TGTGCCAGCAGCTTAGTGGCAGGGAGGCAGCCCCAGCATTTT. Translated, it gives CASSLVAGRQPQHF.

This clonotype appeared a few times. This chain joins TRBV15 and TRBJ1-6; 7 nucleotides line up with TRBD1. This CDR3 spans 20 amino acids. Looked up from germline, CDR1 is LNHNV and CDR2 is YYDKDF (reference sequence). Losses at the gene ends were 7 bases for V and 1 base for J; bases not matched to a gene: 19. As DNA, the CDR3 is TGTGCCACCACCCAACCGGGTCGTGGAGGGGGCGAGTCCTATAATTCACCCCTCCACTTT. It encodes CATTQPGRGGGESYNSPLHF.

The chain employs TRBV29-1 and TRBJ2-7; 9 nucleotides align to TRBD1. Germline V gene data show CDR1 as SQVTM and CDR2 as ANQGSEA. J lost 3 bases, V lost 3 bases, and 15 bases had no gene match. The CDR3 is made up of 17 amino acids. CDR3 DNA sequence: TGCAGCGTTGACGGGGGACAGGGTACGCGACTTGACTACGAGCAGTACTTC. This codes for CSVDGGQGTRLDYEQYF.

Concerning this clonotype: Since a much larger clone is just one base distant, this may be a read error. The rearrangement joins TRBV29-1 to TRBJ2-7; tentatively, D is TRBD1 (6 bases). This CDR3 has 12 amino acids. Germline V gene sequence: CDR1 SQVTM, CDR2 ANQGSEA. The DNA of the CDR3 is TGCAGCGTTCGTAACACAGGGATTGAGCAGGTCTTC. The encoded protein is CSVRNTGIEQVF.

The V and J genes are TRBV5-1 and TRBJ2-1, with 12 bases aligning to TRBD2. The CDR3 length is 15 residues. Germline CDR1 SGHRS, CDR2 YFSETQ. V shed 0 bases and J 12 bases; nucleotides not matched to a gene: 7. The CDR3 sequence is CASSLAPSGGEGQFF. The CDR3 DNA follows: TGCGCCAGCAGCTTGGCCCCTAGCGGGGGGGAAGGGCAGTTCTTC.

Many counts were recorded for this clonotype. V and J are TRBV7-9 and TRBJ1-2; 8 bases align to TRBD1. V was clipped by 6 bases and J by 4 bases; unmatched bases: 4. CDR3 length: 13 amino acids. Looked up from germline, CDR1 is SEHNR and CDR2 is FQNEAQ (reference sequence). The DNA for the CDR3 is TGTGCCAGCAGACCAACAGGGGGCTATGGCTACACCTTC. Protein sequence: CASRPTGGYGYTF.

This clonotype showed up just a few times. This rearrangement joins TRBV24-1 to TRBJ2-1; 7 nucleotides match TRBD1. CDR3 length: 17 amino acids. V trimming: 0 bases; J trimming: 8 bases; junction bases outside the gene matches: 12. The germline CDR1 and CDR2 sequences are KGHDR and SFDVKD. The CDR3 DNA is TGTGCCACCAGTGATTTGGAGGGGGCGCGGATACAGGATGAGCAGTTCTTC. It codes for CATSDLEGARIQDEQFF.